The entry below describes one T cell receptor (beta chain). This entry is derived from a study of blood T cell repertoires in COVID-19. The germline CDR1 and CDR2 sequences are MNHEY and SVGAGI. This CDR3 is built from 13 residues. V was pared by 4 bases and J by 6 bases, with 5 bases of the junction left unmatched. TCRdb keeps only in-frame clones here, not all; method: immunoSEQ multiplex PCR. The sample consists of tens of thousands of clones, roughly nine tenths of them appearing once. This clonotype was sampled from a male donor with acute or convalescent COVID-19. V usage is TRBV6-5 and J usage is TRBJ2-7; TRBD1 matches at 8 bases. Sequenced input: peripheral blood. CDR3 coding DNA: TGTGCCAGCAGTTCCGGGACAGGCGGCGAGCAGTACTTC. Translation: CASSSGTGGEQYF.